Reported below is one T cell receptor (beta chain). This clonotype occurred once. The antigen it recognizes is unknown. There are no base qualities to consult, and no much larger clone falls within one base. A single read offers scant evidence. Systemically healthy Caucasian individuals from Russia, some 36 in total and aged about 6 to 100 years, were included as donors. About 10 milliliters of peripheral blood were collected from each donor into EDTA-treated Vacutainer tubes. Ficoll-Paque density-gradient centrifugation was used to isolate PBMCs, with at least 7 million per sample. Trizol reagent was used to extract total RNA from PBMCs, with at least 6 micrograms per sample. Naive CD45RAhigh/CD27high T cell percentages were measured by flow cytometry on a PBMC aliquot from every donor. The CDR3 sequence holds 13 residues, the cysteine and phenylalanine included. Of the read, only the CDR3 DNA is kept; its 39 bases are in frame from base 1.

The data were obtained in a study of blood T cells in healthy people across ages (dated by TCRdb to 2015 to 2017). For the wider study: In model experiments, template switching captured about one uniquely barcoded TCR beta cDNA molecule for every two T cells. Using deep sequencing normalized with unique cDNA molecular identifiers, the study measured how TCR beta repertoire diversity changes with age. The donors were divided into four age groups: young (average around 15 years), middle-aged (under 40), aged (around 67) and long-lived (around 80). To avoid experimental bias, donors of different ages were randomly spread across the sequencing lanes. Using the same blood draw, the study looked at two additional independent replicas of 1 million unique cDNA reads for two donors, one aged 18 to 30 and the other aged 80 or older.

Library method: 5' RACE. Data came from an Illumina HiSeq 2500. A second PCR of roughly 7 to 11 cycles was performed with a sample-barcoded 5' primer and a J-beta primer mix. A unique molecular identifier was introduced onto each TCR beta cDNA molecule by a template-switch 5' adaptor carrying 12 random nucleotides. Each sample yielded at least 2.5 million CDR3-containing paired-end reads. First-strand cDNA was synthesized from all RNA with the Mint cDNA synthesis kit, primed by a TRBC-specific oligonucleotide. Following uracil-DNA glycosylase treatment, a first 18-cycle PCR with universal primers M1SS and BC2_uni_R was performed on all cDNA. The paper's data handling went like this. Normalization of each sample was performed by random selection of 1 million high-quality reads, each carrying a distinct molecular identifier. Reads with shared molecular identifiers were discarded instead of being binned into consensus sequences. CDR3 identification, clonotype clustering and error correction used MiTCR with a Q25 quality threshold and the strictest error-elimination algorithm. A nonparametric unseen species model using Euler transformation provided a lower-bound estimate of total TCR beta diversity. The public reads were quality trimmed at Q25 with fastp and then assembled into clones with MiXCR by TCRdb, keeping productive beta chains. Under each unique CDR3 protein, matching rows form one entry showing the most common genes and DNA. It is TCRdb's table, rather than the study itself, that gives the V and J calls and clone size. The table for this sample lists about 1.6 million distinct CDR3 sequences; 30% to 35% of them were counted only once. 11% of the sample is taken by the ten largest.

Study-wide conclusions, independent of this receptor: There was a strong correlation between observed TCR beta diversity and the percentage of naive T cells measured by flow cytometry. Compared with the aged group, more naive CD4+ T cells, fewer expanded clones and increased TCR diversity were shown by the long-lived group, suggesting age selection. Conclusive comparison of naive and antigen-experienced compartments was prevented by the profiling of bulk unsorted PBMCs. Donor CMV infection status was unknown, potentially confounding age-related changes in expanded clonotypes. Estimates of total diversity based on one million sequenced T cells were regarded as lower bounds and as underestimates. As age increased, observed TCR beta diversity per million T cells dropped in a roughly linear way, and a significant reduction was already evident by age 40.

The TCR originated in a woman aged 25 to 45 in good health. In this chain, TRBV21-1 is recombined with TRBJ2-2; the D call TRBD1 from the table was never checked on the DNA. TRBV21-1 is recorded as a pseudogene. The sequenced material came from blood. The CDR3 has the sequence CASSINRAGELFF. The sequenced DNA: TGTGCCAGCAGCATTAACCGGGCCGGGGAGCTGTTTTTT.